This TCR beta chain was profiled in a study of cytomegalovirus exposure and HLA in healthy donors. Study-level results: Among the CMV-associated chains, three were confirmed in vitro as specific for CMV antigens. The sole available immune exposure information was CMV serostatus. In a later analysis, at a false discovery rate of 0.05, fewer than 20,000 TCR beta sequences were associated with HLA alleles.

At collection, donors were nominally healthy, but unrecorded immune exposures were probable. This clone was counted once. Antigen specificity is unknown. This CDR3 has 11 amino acids. V was shortened by 7 bases and J by 5 bases, with 5 bases between the two germline ends. Germline loops: CDR1 MNHEY, CDR2 SMNVEV (reference sequence). Primers: 60 Vbeta forward and 13 Jbeta reverse. TCRdb's table, derived via immunoSEQ multiplex PCR, lists solely in-frame clones and lacks some. Among under 200,000 clones listed, approximately 85% were seen once. This chain joins TRBV27 and TRBJ2-2; D is unresolved. The sequencing sample was made of PBMCs. The TCR comes from a woman aged 50 to 60 in good health and CMV-seronegative. The CDR3 is CASMETGELFF. CDR3 bases: TGTGCCAGCATGGAGACCGGGGAGCTGTTTTTT.